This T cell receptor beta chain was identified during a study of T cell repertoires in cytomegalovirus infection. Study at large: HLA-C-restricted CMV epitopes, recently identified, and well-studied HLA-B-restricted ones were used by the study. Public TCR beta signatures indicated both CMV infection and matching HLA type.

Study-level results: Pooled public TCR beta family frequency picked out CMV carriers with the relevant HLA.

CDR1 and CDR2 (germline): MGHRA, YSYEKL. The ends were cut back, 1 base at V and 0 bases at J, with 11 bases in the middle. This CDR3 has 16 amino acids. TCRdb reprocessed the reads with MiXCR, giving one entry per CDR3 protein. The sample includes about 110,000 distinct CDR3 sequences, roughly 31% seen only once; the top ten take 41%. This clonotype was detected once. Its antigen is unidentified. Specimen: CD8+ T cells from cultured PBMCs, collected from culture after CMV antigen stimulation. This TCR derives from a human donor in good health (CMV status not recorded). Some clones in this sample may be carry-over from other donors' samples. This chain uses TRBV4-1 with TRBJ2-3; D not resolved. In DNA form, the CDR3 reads TGCGCCAGCAGCCAAGGTGACCGACCAAGCACAGATACGCAGTATTTT. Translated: CASSQGDRPSTDTQYF.